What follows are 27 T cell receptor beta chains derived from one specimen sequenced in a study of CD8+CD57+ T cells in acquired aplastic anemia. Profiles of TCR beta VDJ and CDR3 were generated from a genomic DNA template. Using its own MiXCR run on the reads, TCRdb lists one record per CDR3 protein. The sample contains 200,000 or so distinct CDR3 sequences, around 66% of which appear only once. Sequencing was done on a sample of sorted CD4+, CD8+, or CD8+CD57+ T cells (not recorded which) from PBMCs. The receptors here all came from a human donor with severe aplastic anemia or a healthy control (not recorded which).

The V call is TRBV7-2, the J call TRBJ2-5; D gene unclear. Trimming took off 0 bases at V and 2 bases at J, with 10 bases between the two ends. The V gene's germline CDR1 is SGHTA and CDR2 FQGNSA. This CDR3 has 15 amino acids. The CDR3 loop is CASSLARTEQETQYF. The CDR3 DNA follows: TGTGCCAGCAGCTTAGCTCGGACGGAACAAGAGACCCAGTACTTC.

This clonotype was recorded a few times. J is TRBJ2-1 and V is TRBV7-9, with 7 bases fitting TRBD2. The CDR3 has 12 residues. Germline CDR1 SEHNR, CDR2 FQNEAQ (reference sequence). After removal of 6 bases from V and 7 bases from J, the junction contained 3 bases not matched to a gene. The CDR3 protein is CASRGGGNEQFF. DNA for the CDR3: TGTGCCAGCAGGGGGGGGGGGAATGAGCAGTTCTTC. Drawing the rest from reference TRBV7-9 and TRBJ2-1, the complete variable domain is DTGVSQNPRHKITKRGQNVTFRCDPISEHNRLYWYRQTLGQGPEFLTYFQNEAQLEKSRLLSDRFSAERPKGSFSTLEIQRTEQGDSAMYLCASRGGGNEQFFGPGTRLTVL.

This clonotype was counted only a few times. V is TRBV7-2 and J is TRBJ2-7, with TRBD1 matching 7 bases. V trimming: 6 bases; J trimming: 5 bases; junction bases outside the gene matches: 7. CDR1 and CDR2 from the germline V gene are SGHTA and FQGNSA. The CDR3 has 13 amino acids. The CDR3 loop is CASRSRGGHEQYF. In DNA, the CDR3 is TGTGCCAGCAGGTCACGAGGGGGCCACGAGCAGTACTTC.

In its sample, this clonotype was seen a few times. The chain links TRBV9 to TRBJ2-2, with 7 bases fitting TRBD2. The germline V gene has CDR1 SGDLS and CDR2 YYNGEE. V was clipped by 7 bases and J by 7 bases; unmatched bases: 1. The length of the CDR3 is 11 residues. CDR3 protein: CASGRDGELFF. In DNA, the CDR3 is TGTGCCAGCGGGAGGGACGGGGAGCTGTTTTTT.

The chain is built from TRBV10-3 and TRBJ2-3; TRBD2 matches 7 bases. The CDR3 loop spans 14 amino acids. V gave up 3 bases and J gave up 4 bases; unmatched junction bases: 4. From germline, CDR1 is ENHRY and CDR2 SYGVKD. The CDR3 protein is CAISEREGSDTQYF. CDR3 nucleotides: TGTGCCATCAGTGAAAGGGAGGGGTCAGATACGCAGTATTTT.

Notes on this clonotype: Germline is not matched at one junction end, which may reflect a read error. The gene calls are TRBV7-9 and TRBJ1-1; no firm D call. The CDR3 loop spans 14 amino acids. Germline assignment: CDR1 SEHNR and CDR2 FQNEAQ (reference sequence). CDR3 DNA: TGCGCCAGCAGCTTCGGAGTTGGGGATTTGGAAGCTTTCTTT. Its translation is CASSFGVGDLEAFF.

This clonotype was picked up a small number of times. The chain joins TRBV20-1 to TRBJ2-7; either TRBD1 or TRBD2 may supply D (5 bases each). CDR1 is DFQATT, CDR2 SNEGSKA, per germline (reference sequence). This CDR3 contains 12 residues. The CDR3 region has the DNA TGCAGCGTAAGGGGACCCTCCTACGAGCAGTACTTC. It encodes CSVRGPSYEQYF.

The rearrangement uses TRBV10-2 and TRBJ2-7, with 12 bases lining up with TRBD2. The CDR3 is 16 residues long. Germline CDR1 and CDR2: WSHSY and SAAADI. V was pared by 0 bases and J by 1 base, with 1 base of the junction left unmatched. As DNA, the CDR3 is TGCGCCAGCAGTGAGTCGACTAGCGGGGGATCCTACGAGCAGTACTTC. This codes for CASSESTSGGSYEQYF.

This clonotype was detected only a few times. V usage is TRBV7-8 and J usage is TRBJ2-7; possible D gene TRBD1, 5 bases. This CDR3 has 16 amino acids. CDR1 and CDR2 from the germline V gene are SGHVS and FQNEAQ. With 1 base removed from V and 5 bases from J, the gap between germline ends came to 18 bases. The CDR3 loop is CASSLDVDSLRHEQYF. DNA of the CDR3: TGTGCCAGCAGCTTAGATGTTGACAGTCTGCGCCACGAGCAGTACTTC.

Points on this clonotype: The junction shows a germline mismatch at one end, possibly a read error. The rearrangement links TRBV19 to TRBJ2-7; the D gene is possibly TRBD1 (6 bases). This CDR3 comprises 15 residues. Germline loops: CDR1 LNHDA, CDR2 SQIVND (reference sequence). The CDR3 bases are TGTGCCAGTAGTATAGAGACAGGACGCTCCTACGTGCAGTACTTC. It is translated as CASSIETGRSYVQYF.

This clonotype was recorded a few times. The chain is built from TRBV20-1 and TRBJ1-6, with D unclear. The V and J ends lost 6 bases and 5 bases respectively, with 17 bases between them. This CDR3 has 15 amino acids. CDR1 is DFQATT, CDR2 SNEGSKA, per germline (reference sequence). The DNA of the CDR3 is TGCAGTGCCAGCAGCTTAGGACGGCATAATTCACCCCTCCACTTT. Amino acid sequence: CSASSLGRHNSPLHF.

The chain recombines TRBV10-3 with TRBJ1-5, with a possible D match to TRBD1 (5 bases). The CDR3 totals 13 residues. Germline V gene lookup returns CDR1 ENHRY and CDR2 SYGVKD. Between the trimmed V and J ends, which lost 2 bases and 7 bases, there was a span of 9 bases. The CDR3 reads CAISEGGRQPQHF. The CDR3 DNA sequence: TGTGCCATCAGTGAGGGGGGGAGGCAGCCCCAGCATTTT.

The CDR3 DNA follows: TGCAGTGCTAGAGCTTTAGACAGGGATCACACTGAAGCTTTCTTT. Translating it yields CSARALDRDHTEAFF. The V and J genes are TRBV20-1 and TRBJ1-1, with 7 nucleotides matching TRBD1. The CDR3 runs 15 residues. From germline, CDR1 is DFQATT and CDR2 SNEGSKA (reference sequence). Unmatched junction bases numbered 8, after V lost 1 base and J lost 3 bases.

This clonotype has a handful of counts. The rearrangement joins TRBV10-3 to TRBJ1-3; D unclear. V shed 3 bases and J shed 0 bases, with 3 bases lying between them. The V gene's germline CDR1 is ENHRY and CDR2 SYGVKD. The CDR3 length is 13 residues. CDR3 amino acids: CAISDSSGNTIYF. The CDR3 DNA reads TGTGCCATCAGTGACAGCTCTGGAAACACCATATATTTT.

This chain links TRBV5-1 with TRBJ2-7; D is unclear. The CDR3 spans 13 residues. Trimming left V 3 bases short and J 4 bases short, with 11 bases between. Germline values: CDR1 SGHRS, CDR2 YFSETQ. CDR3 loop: CASSSADQYEQYF. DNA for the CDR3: TGCGCCAGCAGCTCCGCCGATCAATACGAGCAGTACTTC.

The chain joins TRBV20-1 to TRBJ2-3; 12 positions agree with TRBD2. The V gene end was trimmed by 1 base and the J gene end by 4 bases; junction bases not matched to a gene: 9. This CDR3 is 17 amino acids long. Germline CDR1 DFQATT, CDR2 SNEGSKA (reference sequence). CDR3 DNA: TGCAGTGCTAGAGGCTCTCTAGCGGGAGGGCCCCCAGATACGCAGTATTTT. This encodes CSARGSLAGGPPDTQYF.

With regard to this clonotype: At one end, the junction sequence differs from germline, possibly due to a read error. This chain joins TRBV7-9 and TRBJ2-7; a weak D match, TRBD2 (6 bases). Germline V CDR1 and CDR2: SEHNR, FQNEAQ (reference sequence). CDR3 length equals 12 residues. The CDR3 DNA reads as TGTGTCAGCGGGCCGGGGATGGGGGAGCAGTACTTC. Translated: CVSGPGMGEQYF.

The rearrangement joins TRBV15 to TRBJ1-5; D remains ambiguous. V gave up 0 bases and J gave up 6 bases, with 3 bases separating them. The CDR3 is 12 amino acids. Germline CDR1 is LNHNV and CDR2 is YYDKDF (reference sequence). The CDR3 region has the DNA TGTGCCACCAGCAGAGATAGTCAGCCCCAGCATTTT. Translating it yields CATSRDSQPQHF.

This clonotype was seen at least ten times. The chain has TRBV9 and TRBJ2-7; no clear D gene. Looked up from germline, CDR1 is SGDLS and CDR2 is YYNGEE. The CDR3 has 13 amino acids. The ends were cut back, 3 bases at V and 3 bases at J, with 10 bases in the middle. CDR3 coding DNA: TGTGCCAGCAGCGGCGACACAAACTACGAGCAGTACTTC. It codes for CASSGDTNYEQYF.

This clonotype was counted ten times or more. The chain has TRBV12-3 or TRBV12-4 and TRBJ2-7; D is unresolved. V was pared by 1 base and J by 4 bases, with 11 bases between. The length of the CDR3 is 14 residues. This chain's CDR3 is CASSLVAGDYEQYF. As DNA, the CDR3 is TGTGCCAGCAGTTTAGTGGCAGGAGATTACGAGCAGTACTTC.

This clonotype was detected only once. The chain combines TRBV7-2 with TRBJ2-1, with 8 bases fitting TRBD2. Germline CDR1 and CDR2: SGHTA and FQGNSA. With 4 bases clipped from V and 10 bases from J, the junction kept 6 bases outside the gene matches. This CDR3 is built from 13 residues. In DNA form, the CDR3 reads TGTGCCAGCAGCTCAAATAGCGGGGTCGAGCAGTTCTTC. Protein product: CASSSNSGVEQFF.

The CDR3: CATSEPGTALQYF. For the CDR3, the DNA is TGTGCCACCAGTGAACCCGGGACAGCTTTGCAGTACTTC. The chain has TRBV24-1 and TRBJ2-7, with 7 bases identical to TRBD1. V lost 4 bases and J lost 9; bases outside the gene matches: 8. Germline loops: CDR1 KGHDR, CDR2 SFDVKD. This CDR3 has 13 residues.

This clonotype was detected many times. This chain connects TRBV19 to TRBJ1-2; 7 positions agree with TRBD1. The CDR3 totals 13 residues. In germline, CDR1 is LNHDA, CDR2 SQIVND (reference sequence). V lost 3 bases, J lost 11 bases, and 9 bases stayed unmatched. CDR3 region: CASSIGTALGYTF. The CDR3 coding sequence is TGTGCCAGTAGTATCGGGACAGCTCTCGGATACACCTTC.

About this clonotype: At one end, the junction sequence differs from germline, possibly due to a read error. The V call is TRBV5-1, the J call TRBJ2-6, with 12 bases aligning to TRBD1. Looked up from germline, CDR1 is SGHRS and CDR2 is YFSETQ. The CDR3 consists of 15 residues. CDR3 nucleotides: TGCGCCAGCAGCCAAGGGACAGGGGGCTTTAACACTGAAGCTTTC. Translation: CASSQGTGGFNTEAF.

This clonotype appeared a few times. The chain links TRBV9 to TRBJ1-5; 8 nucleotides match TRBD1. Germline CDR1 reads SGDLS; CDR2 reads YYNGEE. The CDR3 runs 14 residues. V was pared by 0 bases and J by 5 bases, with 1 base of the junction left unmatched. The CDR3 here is CASSVATGDQPQHF. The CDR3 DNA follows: TGTGCCAGCAGCGTAGCGACAGGGGATCAGCCCCAGCATTTT. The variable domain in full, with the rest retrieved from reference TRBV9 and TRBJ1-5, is DSGVTQTPKHLITATGQRVTLRCSPRSGDLSVYWYQQSLDQGLQFLIQYYNGEERAKGNILERFSAQQFPDLHSELNLSSLELGDSALYFCASSVATGDQPQHFGDGTRLSIL.

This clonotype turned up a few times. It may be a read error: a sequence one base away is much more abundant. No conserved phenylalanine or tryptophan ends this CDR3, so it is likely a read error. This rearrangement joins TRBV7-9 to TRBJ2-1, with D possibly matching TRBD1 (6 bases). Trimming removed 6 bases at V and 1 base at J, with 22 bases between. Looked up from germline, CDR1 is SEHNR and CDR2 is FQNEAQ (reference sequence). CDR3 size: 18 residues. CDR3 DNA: TGTGCCAGCAGTCTAGTCACCAATACGAGGGGGTCCTACAATGAGCAGTTCCTC. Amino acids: CASSLVTNTRGSYNEQFL.

The DNA for the CDR3 is TGTGCCAGCAGTGACTCGACTAGCGGGGGGGCAGAGACCCAGTACTTC. Its protein product is CASSDSTSGGAETQYF. The chain carries TRBV6-4 and TRBJ2-5; TRBD2 aligns across 14 bases. The CDR3 sequence is 16 residues long. Germline V gene lookup returns CDR1 MRHNA and CDR2 SNTAGT. The V and J ends lost 0 bases and 4 bases, in that order; junction bases with no gene match: 1.